This is a list of T cell receptor beta chains from one sample in a study of T cells in Graves' hyperthyroidism and ophthalmopathy. TCRdb re-derived calls from the multiplex PCR reads in MiXCR, one entry per CDR3 protein. Among hundreds of thousands of distinct CDR3 sequences, roughly 14% were seen once, and the ten largest hold around 4.5%. The source material was blood. These receptors were taken from a woman aged 35 to 49 with Graves' ophthalmopathy. Both conserved end residues are part of each CDR3. Each record gives: clone size, CDR3 length, J gene, D gene, V gene, CDR3 protein, CDR3 DNA. The D gene is left open where the match is weak. Clone size appears in some rows only: once, few, many, or a class for an expanded clone.

>many|15|TRBJ1-2|.|TRBV4-1
CASSQGPDSLYGYTF
TGCGCCAGCAGCCAAGGGCCGGACAGTCTATATGGCTACACCTTC
>many|13|TRBJ2-7|TRBD1|TRBV27
CASSFRTGYEQYF
TGTGCCAGCAGTTTCCGGACAGGCTACGAGCAGTACTTC
>many|13|TRBJ2-7|.|TRBV10-3
CAIRQGGSYEQYF
TGTGCCATCAGGCAGGGTGGTAGCTACGAGCAGTACTTC
>many|14|TRBJ2-5|.|TRBV6-1
CASDEVRGAETQYF
TGTGCCAGCGATGAAGTGAGGGGCGCGGAGACCCAGTACTTC
>many|14|TRBJ2-2|TRBD2|TRBV29-1
CSVGLAGGTGELFF
TGCAGCGTTGGACTAGCGGGAGGCACCGGGGAGCTGTTTTTT
>many|15|TRBJ2-2|.|TRBV7-3
CASSLGSGRTGELFF
TGTGCCAGCAGCTTAGGTAGCGGTCGGACCGGGGAGCTGTTTTTT
>many|14|TRBJ1-2|TRBD1|TRBV7-2
CASSIGQGTYGYTF
TGTGCCAGCAGCATTGGACAGGGAACCTATGGCTACACCTTC
>many|13|TRBJ2-7|TRBD2|TRBV20-1
CSARGGRAYEQYF
TGCAGTGCCAGGGGCGGGAGGGCCTACGAGCAGTACTTC
>few|14|TRBJ1-3|.|TRBV18
CASSQGPDRNTIYF
TGTGCCAGCTCACAAGGACCCGATCGGAACACCATATATTTT
>many|14|TRBJ2-7|TRBD2|TRBV12-3/TRBV12-4
CASSPTGRADGQYF
TGTGCCAGCAGTCCAACCGGGAGGGCAGATGGGCAGTACTTC
>.|18|TRBJ2-5|.|TRBV27
CASSLVGQLTRGQETQYF
TGTGCCAGCAGTTTAGTCGGACAGCTAACGCGCGGACAAGAGACCCAGTACTTC
>few|16|TRBJ2-7|TRBD2|TRBV7-3
CASSSGLAGLSYEQYF
TGTGCCAGCAGCAGCGGACTAGCGGGATTATCCTACGAGCAGTACTTC
>many|14|TRBJ2-2|TRBD2|TRBV10-2
CASSASGLAGELFF
TGCGCCAGCAGTGCTAGCGGGTTGGCCGGGGAGCTGTTTTTT
>many|17|TRBJ2-7|.|TRBV28
CASSLRGNLLPTYEQYF
TGTGCCAGCAGCCTTCGGGGAAATCTGCTACCTACCTACGAGCAGTACTTC
>.|15|TRBJ1-5|TRBD1|TRBV28
CASSLPGQRNQPQHF
TGTGCCAGCAGCCTACCGGGACAGCGCAATCAGCCCCAGCATTTT
>.|11|TRBJ1-5|.|TRBV6-1
CASTTDLTQHF
TGTGCCAGCACCACAGACCTGACCCAGCATTTT
>.|14|TRBJ2-5|.|TRBV7-3
CASSLSRSTETQYF
TGTGCCAGCAGCTTAAGTAGGTCGACCGAGACCCAGTACTTC
>few|15|TRBJ1-1|.|TRBV11-2
CASRLPWEGDTEAFF
TGTGCCAGCAGGCTACCTTGGGAAGGGGACACTGAAGCTTTCTTT
>many|16|TRBJ1-1|.|TRBV20-1
CSARDLTVGTNTEAFF
TGCAGTGCTAGAGATCTCACGGTGGGGACCAACACTGAAGCTTTCTTT
>many|16|TRBJ2-2|.|TRBV20-1
CSASSSSAANTGELFF
TGCAGTGCTAGTTCCTCCTCGGCCGCGAACACCGGGGAGCTGTTTTTT
>many|15|TRBJ1-2|.|TRBV3-1
CASSLSFGSDYGYTF
TGTGCCAGCAGCCTCTCTTTTGGGTCCGACTATGGCTACACCTTC
>.|14|TRBJ1-2|.|TRBV7-2
CASSQGGGTRGYTF
TGTGCCAGCAGCCAAGGTGGCGGGACTCGGGGCTACACCTTC
>few|14|TRBJ1-2|TRBD1|TRBV6-1
CASSPGGWMGGYTF
TGTGCCAGCAGTCCAGGGGGCTGGATGGGCGGCTACACCTTC
>many|14|TRBJ2-7|TRBD2|TRBV15
CATSRERGTYEQYF
TGTGCCACCAGCAGAGAGCGGGGGACCTACGAGCAGTACTTC
>many|17|TRBJ2-5|TRBD2|TRBV11-2
CASSQRGSREGWETQYF
TGTGCCAGCAGCCAGCGGGGTTCGCGGGAGGGTTGGGAGACCCAGTACTTC
>many|15|TRBJ2-7|TRBD1|TRBV4-3
CASSQDADRAYEQYF
TGCGCCAGCAGCCAAGATGCAGACAGGGCCTACGAGCAGTACTTC